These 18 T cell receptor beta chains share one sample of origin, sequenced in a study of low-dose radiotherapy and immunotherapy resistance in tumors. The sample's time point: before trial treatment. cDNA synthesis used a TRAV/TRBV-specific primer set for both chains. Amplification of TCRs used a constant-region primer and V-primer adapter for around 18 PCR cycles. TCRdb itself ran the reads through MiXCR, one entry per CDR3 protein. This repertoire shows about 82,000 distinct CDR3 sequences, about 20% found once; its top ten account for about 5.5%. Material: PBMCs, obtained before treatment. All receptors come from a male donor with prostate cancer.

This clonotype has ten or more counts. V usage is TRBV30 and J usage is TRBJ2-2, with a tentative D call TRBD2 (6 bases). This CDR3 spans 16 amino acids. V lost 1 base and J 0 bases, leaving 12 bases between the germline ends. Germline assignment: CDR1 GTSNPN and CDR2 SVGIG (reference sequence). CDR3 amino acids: CAWSGLGAANTGELFF. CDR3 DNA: TGTGCCTGGAGTGGACTAGGGGCCGCGAACACCGGGGAGCTGTTTTTT. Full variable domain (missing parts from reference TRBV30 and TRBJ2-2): SQTIHQWPATLVQPVGSPLSLECTVEGTSNPNLYWYRQAAGRGLQLLFYSVGIGQISSEVPQNLSASRPQDRQFILSSKKLLLSDSGFYLCAWSGLGAANTGELFFGEGSRLTVL.

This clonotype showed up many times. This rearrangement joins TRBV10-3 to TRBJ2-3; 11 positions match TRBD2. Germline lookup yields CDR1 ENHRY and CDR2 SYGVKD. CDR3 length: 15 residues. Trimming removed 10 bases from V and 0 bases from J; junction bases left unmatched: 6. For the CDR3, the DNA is TGTGCCAGCACTAGCGGGAGTACTAGCACAGATACGCAGTATTTT. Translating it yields CASTSGSTSTDTQYF.

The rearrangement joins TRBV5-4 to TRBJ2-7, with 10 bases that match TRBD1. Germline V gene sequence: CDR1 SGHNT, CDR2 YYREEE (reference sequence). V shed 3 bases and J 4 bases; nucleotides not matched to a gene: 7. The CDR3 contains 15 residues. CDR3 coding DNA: TGTGCCAGCAGCTCCAAGGGACAGGGGATGTACGAGCAGTACTTC. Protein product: CASSSKGQGMYEQYF.

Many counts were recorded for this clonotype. CDR3 sequence: CSAHTGVGQPQHF. The DNA of the CDR3 is TGCAGCGCCCACACAGGGGTTGGTCAGCCCCAGCATTTT. The gene calls are TRBV29-1 and TRBJ1-5; TRBD1 aligns across 7 bases. The germline CDR1 and CDR2 sequences are SQVTM and ANQGSEA. V dropped 7 bases and J dropped 6; count of bases not matched to a gene: 9. This CDR3 is 13 amino acids long.

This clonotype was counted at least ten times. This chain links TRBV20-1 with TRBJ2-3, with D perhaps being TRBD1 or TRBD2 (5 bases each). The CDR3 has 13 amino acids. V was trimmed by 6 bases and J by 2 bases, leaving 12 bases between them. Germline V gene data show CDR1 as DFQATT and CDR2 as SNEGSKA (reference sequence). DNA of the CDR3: TGCAGTGCCCGAGGGGATTCCACAGATACGCAGTATTTT. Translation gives CSARGDSTDTQYF.

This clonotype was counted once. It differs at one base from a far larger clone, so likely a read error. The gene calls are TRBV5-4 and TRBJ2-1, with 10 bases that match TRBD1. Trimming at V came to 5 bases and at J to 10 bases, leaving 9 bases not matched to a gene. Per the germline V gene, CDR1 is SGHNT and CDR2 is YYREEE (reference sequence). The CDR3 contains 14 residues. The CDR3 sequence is CASRPRDRGDEQFF. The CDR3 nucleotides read TGTGCCAGCAGACCCCGGGACAGGGGTGACGAGCAGTTCTTC.

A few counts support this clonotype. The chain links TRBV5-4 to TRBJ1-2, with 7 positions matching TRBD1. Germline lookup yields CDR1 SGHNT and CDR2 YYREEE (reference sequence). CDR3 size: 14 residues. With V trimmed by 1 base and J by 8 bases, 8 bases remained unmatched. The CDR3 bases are TGTGCCAGCAGCTTGCGGGCGACAGGGAGCGGCTACACCTTC. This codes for CASSLRATGSGYTF.

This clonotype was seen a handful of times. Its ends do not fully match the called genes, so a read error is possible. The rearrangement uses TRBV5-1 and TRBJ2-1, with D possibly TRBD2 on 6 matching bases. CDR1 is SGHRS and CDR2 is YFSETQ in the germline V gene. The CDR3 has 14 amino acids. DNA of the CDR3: TGTGCCAGCAGCTCCCGACTAGAGGGAGTCGAGCAGTTCTTC. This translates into CASSSRLEGVEQFF.

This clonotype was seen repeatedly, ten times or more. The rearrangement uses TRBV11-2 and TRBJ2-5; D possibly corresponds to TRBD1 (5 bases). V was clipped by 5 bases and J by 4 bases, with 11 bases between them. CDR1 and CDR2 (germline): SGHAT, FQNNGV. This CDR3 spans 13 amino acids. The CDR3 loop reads CASSPQVGETQYF. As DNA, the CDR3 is TGTGCCAGCAGCCCACAGGTGGGAGAGACCCAGTACTTC.

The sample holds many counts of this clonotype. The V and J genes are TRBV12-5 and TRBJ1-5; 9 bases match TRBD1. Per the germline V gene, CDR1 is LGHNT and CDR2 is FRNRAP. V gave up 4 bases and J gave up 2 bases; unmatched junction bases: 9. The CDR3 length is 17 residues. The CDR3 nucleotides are TGTGCTAGTGGTTGGGACTCAGGGACAGGGCGCAATCAGCCCCAGCATTTT. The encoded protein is CASGWDSGTGRNQPQHF.

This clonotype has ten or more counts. CDR3 region: CASRGTGMTGELFF. CDR3 DNA sequence: TGTGCCAGCAGGGGGACAGGGATGACCGGGGAGCTGTTTTTT. The J gene is TRBJ2-2, the V gene TRBV6-2 or TRBV6-3, with TRBD1 identical over 9 bases. Germline CDR1 and CDR2: MNHEY and SVGEGT. This CDR3 spans 14 amino acids. The V and J ends lost 6 bases and 5 bases, in that order; junction bases with no gene match: 4.

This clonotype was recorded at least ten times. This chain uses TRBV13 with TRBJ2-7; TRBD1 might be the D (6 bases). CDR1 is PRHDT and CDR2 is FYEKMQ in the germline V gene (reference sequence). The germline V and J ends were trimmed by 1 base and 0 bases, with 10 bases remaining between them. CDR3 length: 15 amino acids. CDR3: CASSLAGESSYEQYF. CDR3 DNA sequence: TGTGCCAGCAGCTTAGCAGGGGAGAGCTCCTACGAGCAGTACTTC.

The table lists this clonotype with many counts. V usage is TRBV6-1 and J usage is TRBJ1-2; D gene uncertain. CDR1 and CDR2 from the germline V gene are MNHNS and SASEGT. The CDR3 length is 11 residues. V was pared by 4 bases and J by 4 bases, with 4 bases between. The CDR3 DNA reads TGTGCCAGCAGTGTCAGCTATGGCTACACCTTC. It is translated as CASSVSYGYTF.

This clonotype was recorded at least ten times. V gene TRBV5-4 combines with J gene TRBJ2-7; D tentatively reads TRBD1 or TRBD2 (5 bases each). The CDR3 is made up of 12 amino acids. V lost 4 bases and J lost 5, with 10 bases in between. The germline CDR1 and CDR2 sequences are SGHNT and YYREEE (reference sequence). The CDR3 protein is CASSVRDHEQYF. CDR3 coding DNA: TGTGCCAGCAGCGTCCGGGACCACGAGCAGTACTTC. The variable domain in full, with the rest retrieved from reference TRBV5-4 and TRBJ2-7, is ETGVTQSPTHLIKTRGQQVTLRCSSQSGHNTVSWYQQALGQGPQFIFQYYREEENGRGNFPPRFSGLQFPNYSSELNVNALELDDSALYLCASSVRDHEQYFGPGTRLTVT.

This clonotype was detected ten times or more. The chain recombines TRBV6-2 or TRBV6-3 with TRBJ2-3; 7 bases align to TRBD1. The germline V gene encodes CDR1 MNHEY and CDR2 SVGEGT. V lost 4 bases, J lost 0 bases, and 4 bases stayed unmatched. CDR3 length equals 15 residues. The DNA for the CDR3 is TGTGCCAGCAGTTGGGACAGCCCAAGCACAGATACGCAGTATTTT. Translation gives CASSWDSPSTDTQYF.

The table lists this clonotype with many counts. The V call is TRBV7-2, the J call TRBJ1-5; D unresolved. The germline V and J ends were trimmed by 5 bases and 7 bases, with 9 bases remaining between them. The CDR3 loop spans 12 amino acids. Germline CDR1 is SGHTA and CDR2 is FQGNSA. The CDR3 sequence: CASSVGKQPQHF. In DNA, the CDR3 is TGTGCCAGCAGCGTGGGGAAACAGCCCCAGCATTTT.

CDR3 protein: CASSANSYEQYF. CDR3 DNA sequence: TGTGCCAGCAGTGCGAACAGCTACGAGCAGTACTTC. The chain carries TRBV28 and TRBJ2-7; D is unresolved. V lost 5 bases and J 3 bases, leaving 8 bases between the germline ends. Germline loops: CDR1 MDHEN, CDR2 SYDVKM. CDR3 length: 12 amino acids.

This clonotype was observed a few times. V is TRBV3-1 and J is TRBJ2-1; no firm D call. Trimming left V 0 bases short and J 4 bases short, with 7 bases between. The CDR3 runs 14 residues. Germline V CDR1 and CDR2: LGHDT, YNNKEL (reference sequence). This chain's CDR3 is CASSQDVSYNEQFF. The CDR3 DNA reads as TGTGCCAGCAGCCAAGATGTTAGTTACAATGAGCAGTTCTTC.